This entry features one TCR beta chain sequence. Its matching antigen is unknown. The sample is drawn from a study of PD-1 blockade in classical Hodgkin lymphoma. Study conclusions and caveats: Later analyses included only patients treated at least 1 year post-ASCT.

The ends lost 1 base at V and 1 base at J; junction bases unmatched: 3. The germline CDR1 and CDR2 sequences are SGDLS and YYNGEE. The CDR3 sequence is 15 residues long. The protocol was immunoSEQ multiplex PCR, while the TCRdb copy is restricted to in-frame clones and leaves out a portion. The data show about 39,000 clones, with around nine tenths seen just once and just over 9% held by the top ten. Every patient experienced relapse after autologous stem cell transplantation, and brentuximab vedotin exposure varied. The chain employs TRBV9 and TRBJ2-5; the match to TRBD1 covers 8 bases. Sample: peripheral blood mononuclear cells (PBMCs), taken at baseline. The receptor was isolated from a human donor with classical Hodgkin lymphoma. CDR3 coding DNA: TGTGCCAGCAGCGTATTAGGACAGGGCCAAGAGACCCAGTACTTC. This encodes CASSVLGQGQETQYF. Combining the CDR3 with reference TRBV9 and TRBJ2-5 gives the whole variable domain DSGVTQTPKHLITATGQRVTLRCSPRSGDLSVYWYQQSLDQGLQFLIQYYNGEERAKGNILERFSAQQFPDLHSELNLSSLELGDSALYFCASSVLGQGQETQYFGPGTRLLVL.